The 32 T cell receptor beta chains reported below all come from one sample, sequenced in a study of CD8+ T cells in alopecia areata. Extraction and reverse transcription of RNA yielded cDNA as the sequencing template. Using immunoSEQ multiplex PCR, the repertoire was profiled, and TCRdb retains in-frame clones only, with some absent. Recorded here are over 250,000 clones, none singletons. Cell sorting was performed on pooled cutaneous lymph node cells with CD4, CD8alpha, NKG2D, NKG2ACE and other markers. Input material: CD4+ T cells sorted from a lymph node. These receptors were collected from a C3H/HeJ mouse with alopecia areata. For this strain, the MHC haplotype corresponds to H2-k.

This clone showed up just a few times. Gene names and germline match the mouse. The read ends 4 residues before the CDR3 terminus; that terminus is restored from the germline J gene. V and J are TRBV15 and TRBJ2-1; D gene unclear. The CDR3 has 11 residues. The V gene lost 11 bases and the J gene lost 6 bases, with 11 bases spanning the gap. Germline V gene lookup returns CDR1 SGHND and CDR2 FRSKSL. The CDR3 sequence: CAADSRAEQFF. CDR3 DNA, as far as it was read: TGTGCCGCCGACTCCCGTGCT. The variable domain in full, completed from reference TRBV15 and TRBJ2-1, reads DAGVTQTPRHEVAEKGQTIILKCEPVSGHNDLFWYRQTKIQGLELLSYFRSKSLMEDGGAFKDRFKAEMLNSSFSTLKIQPTEPKDSAVYLCAADSRAEQFFGPGTRLTVL.

This clone was observed many times. Gene names and germline match the mouse. The read stops 3 residues short of the end of the CDR3; the missing end is completed from the germline J gene. This chain joins TRBV13-3 and TRBJ1-6; TRBD1 matches 7 bases. TRBJ1-6 is known as an ORF, though its function is uncertain. The ends lost 1 base at V and 4 bases at J; junction bases unmatched: 2. The CDR3 is 15 amino acids. Looked up from germline, CDR1 is NNHDY and CDR2 is SYVADS. This chain's CDR3 is CASSDPGQYNSPLYF. The DNA read from the CDR3 is TGTGCCAGCAGTGATCCGGGACAGTATAATTCGCCC.

This clone has just a few counts. Gene labels here are mouse ones. The read is 4 residues too short to cover the CDR3 end, so that end is filled in from the germline J gene. The V and J genes are TRBV5 and TRBJ2-5, with 10 bases that match TRBD1. Looked up from germline, CDR1 is LGHNA and CDR2 is YNLKQL (reference sequence). The CDR3 is 15 amino acids. CDR3: CASSQPGQGRDTQYF. The covered CDR3 bases are TGTGCCAGCAGCCAACCGGGACAGGGGAGAGAC.

This clone has more than one count but fewer than ten. All gene names here are mouse names. The sequenced fragment ends 4 residues before the CDR3 boundary, so the rest is inferred from the germline J gene. The chain joins TRBV13-1 to TRBJ2-3, with 10 bases fitting TRBD2. This CDR3 is built from 17 residues. Germline V gene lookup returns CDR1 NSHNY and CDR2 SYGAGN. Germline trimming cut 5 bases from V and 0 bases from J; bases unmatched to any gene: 9. CDR3 sequence reads: CASRVDWGASSAETLYF. CDR3 DNA (partial): TGTGCCAGCAGGGTTGACTGGGGGGCCTCTAGTGCAGAA.

This clone has just a few counts. All gene names here are mouse names. The DNA ends 4 residues before the CDR3 does, and the rest of the CDR3 is filled in from the germline J gene. J is TRBJ2-4 and V is TRBV19, with 7 bases matching TRBD1. This CDR3 region has 13 residues. After removal of 5 bases from V and 2 bases from J, the junction contained 2 bases not matched to a gene. The V gene's germline CDR1 is FNHDT and CDR2 SITEND (reference sequence). CDR3 DNA (partial): TGTGCCAGCAGGGACAGGAATCAAAAC. Protein product: CASRDRNQN. The whole CDR3 protein reads CASRDRNQNTLYF.

This clone was recorded a few times. Gene names and germline match the mouse. The DNA ends 4 residues before the CDR3 does, and the rest of the CDR3 is filled in from the germline J gene. The chain couples TRBV13-1 to TRBJ2-5; perhaps TRBD1 as D (6 bases). The V gene's germline CDR1 is NSHNY and CDR2 SYGAGN. The CDR3 has 13 amino acids. Here the CDR3 reads CASSRDKGDTQYF. The sequenced CDR3 bases are TGTGCCAGCAGTAGGGACAAAGGGGAC.

Turning to this clone: Germline and genes: mouse. The read is 4 residues too short to cover the CDR3 end, so that end is filled in from the germline J gene. The chain joins TRBV13-2 to TRBJ1-2; weak D call: TRBD1 (5 bases). CDR1 is NNHNN and CDR2 is SYGAGS in the germline V gene (reference sequence). The CDR3 is 15 residues long. The ends were cut back, 2 bases at V and 2 bases at J, with 13 bases in the middle. Incomplete CDR3 DNA: TGTGCCAGCGGTGAAGGCCAGGGAGGGAACTCC. Amino acids: CASGEGQGGNS. The full-length CDR3 reads as CASGEGQGGNSDYTF.

A few counts support this clone. Germline and genes here are mouse. The read is 4 residues too short to cover the CDR3 end, so that end is filled in from the germline J gene. The chain links TRBV19 to TRBJ2-2, with D possibly TRBD2 on 6 matching bases. The ends were cut back, 1 base at V and 0 bases at J, with 16 bases in the middle. Germline lookup yields CDR1 FNHDT and CDR2 SITEND (reference sequence). CDR3 length: 18 amino acids. The covered CDR3 bases are TGTGCCAGCAGTATACCCTCGCTGGGGTTTGCAAACACCGGG. Translated, it gives CASSIPSLGFANTG. The full CDR3 sequence reads CASSIPSLGFANTGQLYF.

To note about this clone: The gene names given are mouse names. Read coverage stops 4 residues before the CDR3 terminus; the germline J gene supplies the remainder. The chain recombines TRBV13-1 with TRBJ1-1; D ambiguous. Per germline, CDR1 NSHNY and CDR2 SYGAGN. Trimming cost V 5 bases and J 1 base, with 9 bases left between them. CDR3 length: 13 residues. The CDR3 region is CASSPSRNTEVFF. The DNA read from the CDR3 is TGTGCCAGCAGCCCCTCCAGAAACACA.

This clone has ten or more counts. Mouse names are used for the genes. The read ends 4 residues early relative to the CDR3; the germline J gene fills the gap. The chain has TRBV13-1 and TRBJ2-4, with D possibly matching TRBD1 (6 bases). Germline assignment: CDR1 NSHNY and CDR2 SYGAGN. Trimming shortened V by 3 bases and J by 1 base, and 9 bases separated the two germline ends. This CDR3 comprises 14 residues. CDR3 region: CASSGGTRQNTLYF. The covered CDR3 bases are TGTGCCAGCAGTGGGGGGACACGTCAAAAC.

This clone was seen a handful of times. The genes are named according to mouse. This same CDR3 is encoded by further DNA sequences in the sample. The part of the CDR3 DNA that was read is TGTGCCAGCAGTAGGACTGGGGGGAACACCGGG. It is translated as CASSRTGGNTG. The whole CDR3 reads CASSRTGGNTGQLYF. The chain combines TRBV13-3 with TRBJ2-2; 11 bases line up with TRBD2. The CDR3 end falls 4 residues outside the read, so it is completed with the germline J gene. The germline V gene encodes CDR1 NNHDY and CDR2 SYVADS. The junction had 1 base not matched to a gene; V was cut back by 4 bases and J by 2 bases. The CDR3 consists of 15 residues.

Details on this clone: Genes and germline come from the mouse. The read terminates 4 residues before the CDR3 end, so the remaining end is supplied by the germline J gene. Other DNA sequences of this sample code for an identical CDR3. This rearrangement joins TRBV13-2 to TRBJ1-2; no firm D call. The CDR3 runs to 12 residues. The germline V gene has CDR1 NNHNN and CDR2 SYGAGS (reference sequence). V was clipped by 5 bases and J by 1 base, with 6 bases between them. CDR3 DNA, as far as it was read: TGTGCCAGCGGAACAGTAAACTCC. Amino acid sequence: CASGTVNS. The whole CDR3 is CASGTVNSDYTF.

This clone was found a few times. Gene names and germline refer to mouse. The CDR3 end lies 4 residues beyond the end of the read and is filled in from the germline J gene. The rearrangement links TRBV13-2 to TRBJ2-1; 8 bases align to TRBD1. There are 16 residues in the CDR3. In germline, CDR1 is NNHNN, CDR2 SYGAGS (reference sequence). Unmatched junction bases numbered 3, after V lost 0 bases and J lost 1 base. CDR3 amino acids: CASGDAGTGNYAEQFF. The CDR3 bases that were read are TGTGCCAGCGGTGATGCGGGGACAGGCAACTATGCT.

This clone was recorded a few times. Germline and genes: mouse. The read gets to within 4 residues of the CDR3 end, and the germline J gene fills in the rest. The sample has other DNA sequences that encode this CDR3 too. The chain has TRBV13-3 and TRBJ2-1; 11 bases are shared with TRBD1. The germline V gene encodes CDR1 NNHDY and CDR2 SYVADS. CDR3 length: 15 residues. Trimming cost V 5 bases and J 1 base; bases outside gene matches: 2. The sequenced CDR3 bases are TGTGCCAGCAGCGGGGACAGGGGGAACTATGCT. It encodes CASSGDRGNYA. The entire CDR3 sequence reads CASSGDRGNYAEQFF.

Regarding this clone: These gene names are mouse names. The CDR3 end falls 4 residues outside the read, so it is completed with the germline J gene. The chain has TRBV29 and TRBJ2-5; 9 bases agree with TRBD2. The germline V gene has CDR1 MSHET and CDR2 SYDVDS. The CDR3 is made up of 15 amino acids. The DNA read from the CDR3 is TGTGCTAGCAGGTGGGGGGGCGGATGGGAGGAC. Encoded protein: CASRWGGGWED. The whole CDR3 sequence is CASRWGGGWEDTQYF.

For this clone: Gene names are mouse gene names. Read data end 4 residues before the CDR3 end; the end is taken from the germline J gene. This chain links TRBV1 with TRBJ2-5, with a tentative D call TRBD1 (6 bases). The CDR3 length is 15 residues. Germline CDR1 reads NSQYPW; CDR2 reads LRSPGD (reference sequence). The V and J ends lost 0 bases and 3 bases respectively, with 10 bases between them. The part of the CDR3 DNA that was read is TGCACCTGCAGTGCAGATTCGGGACAACAAGAC. Its protein is CTCSADSGQQD. The whole CDR3 sequence is CTCSADSGQQDTQYF.

A note on this clone: Mouse gene names and germline throughout. The CDR3 reads CASRNRVNTEVFF. The part of the CDR3 DNA that was read is TGTGCCAGCAGGAACAGGGTAAACACA. V is TRBV19 and J is TRBJ1-1, with D tentatively TRBD1 (6 bases). The sequenced fragment ends 4 residues before the CDR3 boundary, so the rest is inferred from the germline J gene. The V end lost 5 bases, the J end lost 1 base, and 9 bases lay between the germline ends. The CDR3 is made up of 13 amino acids. Germline values: CDR1 FNHDT, CDR2 SITEND (reference sequence).

Notes on this clone: Each gene name is a mouse one. The read stops 4 residues short of the end of the CDR3; the missing end is completed from the germline J gene. The rearrangement joins TRBV19 to TRBJ2-1; D uncertain. Trimming left V 5 bases short and J 1 base short, with 7 bases between. This CDR3 has 13 residues. Germline assignment: CDR1 FNHDT and CDR2 SITEND (reference sequence). Partial CDR3 DNA: TGTGCCAGCAGAACAAGAAACTATGCT. This encodes CASRTRNYA. The full CDR3 protein is CASRTRNYAEQFF.

Comment on this clone: Mouse gene names and germline throughout. The sequence runs out 4 residues before the end of the CDR3; the remainder is reconstructed from the germline J gene. The V call is TRBV13-1, the J call TRBJ1-2; TRBD1 matches at 8 bases. Germline V gene lookup returns CDR1 NSHNY and CDR2 SYGAGN. V shed 4 bases, J shed 0 bases, and the junction held 5 bases outside the gene matches. The CDR3 is 15 amino acids. The covered CDR3 bases are TGTGCCAGCAGTCCTACAGGGGGAGCAAACTCC. Residues: CASSPTGGANS. The full CDR3 protein reads CASSPTGGANSDYTF.

Comments on this clone: Genes and germline are mouse. The CDR3 is cut off 4 residues early in the read; its end comes from the germline J gene. This rearrangement joins TRBV19 to TRBJ2-1, with 13 positions matching TRBD2. Per the germline V gene, CDR1 is FNHDT and CDR2 is SITEND (reference sequence). CDR3 length equals 15 residues. CDR3: CASSLRDWGGSEQFF. The sequenced part of the CDR3 DNA is TGTGCCAGCAGCCTCCGGGACTGGGGGGGATCT.

The sample holds a few counts of this clone. Gene names are the mouse ones. The missing CDR3 end, 4 residues past where the read stops, is filled in from the germline J gene. The V and J genes are TRBV1 and TRBJ2-3, with 8 bases fitting TRBD1. Trimming at V came to 2 bases and at J to 2 bases, leaving 3 bases not matched to a gene. The CDR3 is made up of 15 amino acids. Germline V gives CDR1 NSQYPW, CDR2 LRSPGD (reference sequence). The CDR3 sequence is CTCSAPTGAAETLYF. The covered CDR3 bases are TGCACCTGCAGTGCACCGACAGGGGCTGCAGAA.

This clone has just a few counts. These gene names are mouse names. The read gets to within 4 residues of the CDR3 end, and the germline J gene fills in the rest. This chain uses TRBV1 with TRBJ2-7; 7 bases fit TRBD1. The CDR3 is 13 amino acids. Trimming took 5 bases from V and 3 from J; bases not matched to a gene: 4. CDR1 NSQYPW and CDR2 LRSPGD come from the germline V gene (reference sequence). This chain's CDR3 is CTCSQGQYYEQYF. Partial CDR3 DNA: TGCACCTGCAGTCAGGGACAGTACTAT.

This clone has ten or more counts. The genes are named according to mouse. The DNA read from the CDR3 is TGTGCCAGCAGTCCGGGACAGGGTAGCTATGCT. Protein product: CASSPGQGSYA. The full CDR3 is CASSPGQGSYAEQFF. The chain uses TRBV19 and TRBJ2-1, with 9 nucleotides matching TRBD1. The read is 4 residues too short to cover the CDR3 end, so that end is filled in from the germline J gene. Germline V gives CDR1 FNHDT, CDR2 SITEND (reference sequence). J gave up 3 bases and V 4 bases, and 5 bases lay outside the gene matches. This CDR3 has 15 amino acids.

Note on this clone: Each gene name is a mouse one. The read ends 3 residues shy of where the CDR3 ends; the end is completed using the germline J gene. The chain is built from TRBV31 and TRBJ1-6; 9 bases match TRBD1. TRBJ1-6 is flagged as an ORF with uncertain function. In germline, CDR1 is GKSSPN, CDR2 SITVG. The junction had 3 bases not matched to a gene; V was cut back by 0 bases and J by 3 bases. The CDR3 spans 16 residues. The DNA read from the CDR3 is TGTGCCTGGAGTCTGGGGACAGGGTTCTATAATTCGCCC. Protein: CAWSLGTGFYNSP. In full, the CDR3 is CAWSLGTGFYNSPLYF.

This clone turned up a few times. All gene names here are mouse names. The read is 4 residues too short to cover the CDR3 end, so that end is filled in from the germline J gene. The chain carries TRBV29 and TRBJ1-1, with a weak D call TRBD1 (6 bases). The V end was cut by 4 bases, the J end by 0 bases, with 9 bases between. There are 14 residues in the CDR3. The germline V gene has CDR1 MSHET and CDR2 SYDVDS. The covered CDR3 bases are TGTGCTAGCAGTTCCACAGGGTCAAACACA. It encodes CASSSTGSNT. The CDR3 reads in full as CASSSTGSNTEVFF.

This clone was counted only a few times. Gene and germline names: mouse. The sequenced CDR3 bases are TGTGCCACCCCGGGACAGTCAAACACA. It is translated as CATPGQSNT. The full CDR3 protein reads CATPGQSNTEVFF. This sequence joins TRBV13-1 and TRBJ1-1; 7 bases agree with TRBD1. Sequencing ends 4 residues short of the CDR3 end; the germline J gene provides the rest. Unmatched junction bases numbered 5, after V lost 9 bases and J lost 0 bases. This CDR3 is built from 13 residues. CDR1 NSHNY and CDR2 SYGAGN come from the germline V gene.

In regard to this clone: Any gene name here is a mouse gene name. The DNA read from the CDR3 is TGTGCCAGCAGTGGGACAGGGGGCGCAGGCACA. Translating it yields CASSGTGGAGT. Given in full, the CDR3 is CASSGTGGAGTEVFF. The chain links TRBV13-3 to TRBJ1-1; TRBD1 matches 11 bases. Sequencing ends 4 residues short of the CDR3 end; the germline J gene provides the rest. J lost 4 bases, V lost 3 bases, and 5 bases had no gene match. The length of the CDR3 is 15 residues. Germline CDR1 reads NNHDY; CDR2 reads SYVADS.

Regarding this clone: The gene names here belong to mouse. The read terminates 4 residues ahead of where the CDR3 ends, so the germline J gene completes it. This chain joins TRBV2 and TRBJ2-1, with a weak D call TRBD2 (6 bases). Looked up from germline, CDR1 is LGHNA and CDR2 is YSYQKL. The CDR3 has 16 amino acids. V was clipped by 1 base and J by 1 base, with 11 bases between them. The DNA read from the CDR3 is TGTGCCAGCAGCCAAGTTGGGGGAGGAAACTATGCT. Protein sequence: CASSQVGGGNYA. The entire CDR3 protein reads CASSQVGGGNYAEQFF.

Only a few counts were recorded for this clone. Gene names and germline refer to mouse. From the germline J gene comes the end of the CDR3, since the read stops 4 residues before it. J is TRBJ2-5 and V is TRBV5; D is possibly TRBD1 (6 bases). The germline V gene encodes CDR1 LGHNA and CDR2 YNLKQL (reference sequence). CDR3 length: 15 residues. The DNA read from the CDR3 is TGTGCCAGCAGCCTACCTCCGGGACAAGGAGAC. It translates to CASSLPPGQGD. In full, the CDR3 is CASSLPPGQGDTQYF.

This clone was detected a few times. The gene symbols are mouse symbols. The CDR3 end lies 4 residues beyond the end of the read and is filled in from the germline J gene. Within the sample, other DNA sequences also encode this same CDR3. The genes are TRBV12-1 and TRBJ1-2; D call uncertain. This CDR3 has 13 amino acids. Trimming removed 4 bases from V and 0 bases from J, with 8 bases in between. Germline CDR1 is SGHSN and CDR2 is HYEKVE. CDR3 residues: CASSPTSNSDYTF. The covered CDR3 bases are TGTGCCAGCTCCCCCACATCAAACTCC.

This clone came up a few times. Germline and genes: mouse. CDR3 DNA, as far as it was read: TGTGCCAGCAGCACCGGGACAGGGGGCCAAGAC. Translation gives CASSTGTGGQD. The whole CDR3 sequence is CASSTGTGGQDTQYF. The chain couples TRBV3 to TRBJ2-5, with 11 bases identical to TRBD1. Read data end 4 residues before the CDR3 end; the end is taken from the germline J gene. J gave up 2 bases and V 5 bases, and 3 bases lay outside the gene matches. CDR3 size: 15 residues. Germline lookup yields CDR1 SNHLY and CDR2 FYNGKV (reference sequence).

As to this clone: Gene names refer to mouse genes. Read coverage stops 4 residues before the CDR3 terminus; the germline J gene supplies the remainder. The chain carries TRBV1 and TRBJ2-2; D might be TRBD2 (6 bases). The CDR3 runs to 15 residues. Germline CDR1 and CDR2: NSQYPW and LRSPGD (reference sequence). The V end lost 3 bases, the J end lost 2 bases, and 10 bases lay between the germline ends. The CDR3 loop is CTCSAGGRNTGQLYF. The CDR3 bases that were read are TGCACCTGCAGTGCCGGGGGGAGGAACACCGGG.